This TCR beta chain was found in a study of blood T cell repertoires in COVID-19. The wider study: Sources were T cells, B-cell-depleted T cells, or PBMCs; the material itself was cDNA or gDNA.

CDR3 size: 13 residues. Trimming pared 0 bases from V and 3 bases from J, leaving 6 bases between. CDR1 is SGHDT and CDR2 is YYEEEE in the germline V gene. Study processing details: The authors estimated nucleated cell counts from reference gene primer amplification. Using immunoSEQ multiplex PCR, the repertoire was profiled, and TCRdb retains in-frame clones only, with some absent. V and J calls and clone size are copied from that table; D and trimming were computed from the DNA. The sample records under 200,000 clones, 65% to 80% being singletons. What was sequenced was peripheral blood. This receptor was taken from a man aged 60 to 75 with acute or convalescent COVID-19. J is TRBJ1-2 and V is TRBV5-6; D gene uncertain. The CDR3 loop reads CASSLGSYYGYTF. DNA for the CDR3: TGTGCCAGCAGCTTGGGCAGTTACTATGGCTACACCTTC.